The 18 T cell receptor beta chains listed next were all sequenced from one sample in a study of cytomegalovirus exposure and HLA in healthy donors listed by TCRdb under 2017. Library construction relied on the immunoSEQ multiplex PCR assay. The multiplex PCR relied on a mix of 60 forward primers for TCR Vbeta segments and 13 reverse primers for TCR Jbeta segments. In its TCRdb copy, this immuneACCESS table keeps in-frame sequences only and misses some clones. Where compared with another copy, unresolved V genes explain less than half of these, and the others have no known cause. Within this sample are some 120,000 clones, with approximately 8.6% of them counted one time only. The ten largest clonotypes hold 6% of the sample. The sample comprised PBMCs. The receptors stem from a woman aged 40 to 50 in good health and CMV-seropositive.

This clone was seen at least ten times. Given the absence of the conserved phenylalanine or tryptophan at the CDR3 end, a read error is likely. The DNA is omitted, as the CDR3 cannot be located on it reliably, and the CDR3 follows TCRdb's listing. This same CDR3 is encoded by further DNA sequences in the sample. The J gene is TRBJ2-3, the V gene TRBV29-1; the table's D call TRBD1 went unverified against the DNA. Per germline, CDR1 SQVTM and CDR2 ANQGSEA. The CDR3 sequence runs 16 residues, both termini included. The CDR3 is CSVVKGDRGLSDTKYL.

This clone was seen only a few times. This sequence joins TRBV27 and TRBJ1-2; TRBD1 is a possible D gene (6 bases). CDR3 length equals 14 residues. Germline assignment: CDR1 MNHEY and CDR2 SMNVEV (reference sequence). V was pared by 8 bases and J by 3 bases, with 16 bases between. The CDR3 spells CASSDRPEDYGYTF. The CDR3 bases are TGTGCCAGCTCAGACAGGCCCGAGGACTATGGCTACACCTTC.

The table lists this clone with a few counts. The V call is TRBV5-1, the J call TRBJ1-2, with 10 bases identical to TRBD1. In germline, CDR1 is SGHRS, CDR2 YFSETQ. This CDR3 has 16 amino acids. V trimming: 4 bases; J trimming: 2 bases; junction bases outside the gene matches: 8. In nucleotides, the CDR3 is TGCGCCAGCAGCCGGGATGGGACAGGGGACAACTATGGCTACACCTTC. Residues: CASSRDGTGDNYGYTF.

This clone was detected a few times. This chain uses TRBV10-3 with TRBJ1-1, with TRBD1 matching 9 bases. Germline trimming cut 6 bases from V and 3 bases from J; bases unmatched to any gene: 5. This CDR3 spans 14 amino acids. Germline V gene data show CDR1 as ENHRY and CDR2 as SYGVKD. The CDR3 loop reads CAISIQGADTEAFF. The CDR3 coding sequence is TGTGCCATCAGCATACAGGGGGCGGACACTGAAGCTTTCTTT.

This clone was counted only a few times. The rearrangement links TRBV5-4 to TRBJ1-2; D perhaps matches TRBD1 (5 bases). CDR3 length equals 15 residues. The V and J ends lost 6 bases and 2 bases respectively, with 17 bases between them. CDR1 and CDR2 (germline): SGHNT, YYREEE (reference sequence). The DNA for the CDR3 is TGTGCCAGCACCCTTGGGGGGTTTGGGAACTATGGCTACACCTTC. It specifies CASTLGGFGNYGYTF.

This clone was counted only a few times. This chain links TRBV2 with TRBJ1-2, with a tentative D call TRBD1 (6 bases). V shed 7 bases and J shed 4 bases, with 16 bases lying between them. The CDR3 contains 14 residues. Germline CDR1 and CDR2: SNHLY and FYNNEI. The CDR3 protein is CASTAGQTSYGYTF. As DNA, the CDR3 is TGTGCCAGCACCGCCGGACAGACCTCCTATGGCTACACCTTC.

A few counts support this clone. The rearrangement joins TRBV5-1 to TRBJ1-1; D possibly corresponds to TRBD1 (5 bases). CDR1 and CDR2 from the germline V gene are SGHRS and YFSETQ. Between the trimmed V and J ends, which lost 1 base and 4 bases, there was a span of 17 bases. The length of the CDR3 is 16 residues. The CDR3 nucleotides read TGCGCCAGCAGCTTGCAGGGTGTAAGGGCGAGCACTGAAGCTTTCTTT. As protein: CASSLQGVRASTEAFF.

This clone was seen only a few times. The chain is built from TRBV6-5 and TRBJ1-2; 8 nucleotides line up with TRBD1. The CDR3 is made up of 14 amino acids. Germline trimming cut 6 bases from V and 2 bases from J; bases unmatched to any gene: 5. Germline-derived CDR1 and CDR2 are MNHEY and SVGAGI. The CDR3 spells CASRETGDNYGYTF. The CDR3 DNA follows: TGTGCCAGCAGGGAGACAGGGGACAACTATGGCTACACCTTC.

This chain joins TRBV18 and TRBJ2-3, with 11 positions matching TRBD1. V gave up 6 bases and J gave up 4 bases; unmatched junction bases: 6. The CDR3 totals 15 residues. Germline CDR1 reads KGHSH; CDR2 reads LQKENI. CDR3 nucleotide sequence: TGTGCCAGCTCGGCTGGGACAGGGGGACCAGATACGCAGTATTTT. It encodes CASSAGTGGPDTQYF.

The sample holds a few counts of this clone. V and J are TRBV5-8 and TRBJ2-3; 7 bases are shared with TRBD1. CDR1 and CDR2 from the germline V gene are SGHTS and YDEGEE. The CDR3 spans 17 residues. Unmatched junction bases numbered 12, after V lost 4 bases and J lost 1 base. This chain's CDR3 is CASSHRQGSVGTDTQYF. In DNA form, the CDR3 reads TGTGCCAGCAGCCACCGACAGGGAAGTGTAGGCACAGATACGCAGTATTTT.

This clone was observed a handful of times. This rearrangement joins TRBV6-5 to TRBJ2-1; 7 positions agree with TRBD1. After removal of 6 bases from V and 6 bases from J, the junction contained 5 bases not matched to a gene. This CDR3 is 13 amino acids long. Germline V gene lookup returns CDR1 MNHEY and CDR2 SVGAGI. CDR3 in amino acids: CASRPTGVNEQFF. CDR3 nucleotide sequence: TGTGCCAGCAGGCCTACAGGGGTCAATGAGCAGTTCTTC.

This clone was counted only a few times. V usage is TRBV25-1 and J usage is TRBJ1-2; 9 positions agree with TRBD1. Germline V lookup: CDR1 MGHDK, CDR2 SYGVNS. This CDR3 is built from 15 residues. After removal of 8 bases from V and 8 bases from J, the junction contained 15 bases not matched to a gene. This CDR3 is CASLPGGTGKTGYTF. The CDR3, as DNA: TGTGCCAGCCTTCCGGGGGGGACAGGGAAAACGGGCTACACCTTC.

This clone was detected a few times. The chain is built from TRBV2 and TRBJ2-2; weak D call: TRBD2 (6 bases). The ends were cut back, 3 bases at V and 9 bases at J, with 20 bases in the middle. The germline V gene has CDR1 SNHLY and CDR2 FYNNEI. CDR3 length: 16 residues. This chain's CDR3 is CASSDLRAGGVRELFF. The CDR3 region has the DNA TGTGCCAGCAGTGATTTAAGGGCCGGCGGGGTGCGGGAGCTGTTTTTT.

This chain joins TRBV7-9 and TRBJ2-5; D is possibly TRBD2 (5 bases). The J call may be wrong; the DNA end is better matched by TRBJ2-7. Germline assignment: CDR1 SEHNR and CDR2 FQNEAQ (reference sequence). The CDR3 has 13 residues. The CDR3 DNA follows: TGTGCCAGCGGACTTACCGCAGGCTACGAGCAGTACTTC. It encodes CASGLTAGYEQYF.

The table lists this clone with a few counts. The V call is TRBV6-5, the J call TRBJ1-3, with D possibly being TRBD1 (5 bases). Germline V gene data show CDR1 as MNHEY and CDR2 as SVGAGI. V was trimmed by 0 bases and J by 5 bases, leaving 8 bases between them. The CDR3 is made up of 14 amino acids. The CDR3 bases are TGTGCCAGCAGTTACTCTGGGGCAAGAAACACCATATATTTT. This gives the protein CASSYSGARNTIYF.

The sample holds a few counts of this clone. CDR3 sequence reads: CASSLEAGGDPYEQYF. The CDR3 DNA is TGTGCCAGCAGCTTGGAAGCAGGGGGAGATCCCTACGAGCAGTACTTC. This rearrangement joins TRBV5-4 to TRBJ2-7, with TRBD1 matching 7 bases. V shed 0 bases, J shed 2 bases, and the junction held 8 bases outside the gene matches. The V gene's germline CDR1 is SGHNT and CDR2 YYREEE (reference sequence). This CDR3 comprises 16 residues. The full variable domain, rest sourced from reference TRBV5-4 and TRBJ2-7, is ETGVTQSPTHLIKTRGQQVTLRCSSQSGHNTVSWYQQALGQGPQFIFQYYREEENGRGNFPPRFSGLQFPNYSSELNVNALELDDSALYLCASSLEAGGDPYEQYFGPGTRLTVT.

Only a few counts were recorded for this clone. Other DNA sequences in this sample translate to the same CDR3. The V call is TRBV7-9, the J call TRBJ2-7, with 8 positions matching TRBD1. The CDR3 length is 16 residues. V gave up 1 base and J gave up 3 bases; unmatched junction bases: 8. The germline CDR1 and CDR2 sequences are SEHNR and FQNEAQ (reference sequence). The CDR3 region is CASSLGGGQAIYEQYF. In DNA form, the CDR3 reads TGTGCCAGCAGCTTAGGAGGGGGACAGGCAATCTACGAGCAGTACTTC.

This clone was observed a few times. The chain combines TRBV5-4 with TRBJ1-1; a weak D match, TRBD1 (5 bases). Germline CDR1 SGHNT, CDR2 YYREEE (reference sequence). Trimming shortened V by 6 bases and J by 3 bases, and 21 bases separated the two germline ends. This CDR3 is 16 amino acids long. The CDR3 protein is CASTDGKGPWDTEAFF. The CDR3 DNA reads as TGTGCCAGCACCGACGGCAAGGGGCCGTGGGACACTGAAGCTTTCTTT.